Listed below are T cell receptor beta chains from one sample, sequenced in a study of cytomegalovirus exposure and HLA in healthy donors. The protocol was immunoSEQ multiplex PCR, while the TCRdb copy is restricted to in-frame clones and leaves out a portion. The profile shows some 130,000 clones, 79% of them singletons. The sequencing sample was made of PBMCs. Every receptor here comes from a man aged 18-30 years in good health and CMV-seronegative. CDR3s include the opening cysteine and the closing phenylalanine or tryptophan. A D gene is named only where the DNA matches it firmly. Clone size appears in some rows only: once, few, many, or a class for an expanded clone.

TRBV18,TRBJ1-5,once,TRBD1,CASSPFGQGDQPQHF,TGTGCCAGCTCGCCTTTTGGACAGGGGGATCAGCCCCAGCATTTT
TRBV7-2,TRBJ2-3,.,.,CASSFRQSTDTQYF,TGTGCCAGCAGCTTCAGACAGAGCACAGATACGCAGTATTTT
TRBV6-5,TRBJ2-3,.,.,CASSYSGTLSADTQYF,TGTGCCAGCAGTTACTCGGGGACTCTCTCGGCAGATACGCAGTATTTT
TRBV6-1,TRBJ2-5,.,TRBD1,CASSEDWTGKDGETQYF,TGTGCCAGCAGTGAAGACTGGACAGGGAAAGATGGAGAGACCCAGTACTTC
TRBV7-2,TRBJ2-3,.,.,CASSFKRSSTQYF,TGTGCCAGCAGCTTTAAGCGGTCTAGTACGCAGTATTTT
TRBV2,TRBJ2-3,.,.,CASSDLDSTQYF,TGTGCCAGCAGTGATCTTGACTCTACGCAGTATTTT
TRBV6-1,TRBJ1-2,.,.,CASSERSTGGTNYGYTF,TGTGCCAGCAGTGAACGATCTACGGGGGGGACTAACTATGGCTACACCTTC
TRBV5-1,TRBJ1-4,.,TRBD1,CASSPGQVLGNEKLFF,TGCGCCAGCAGCCCTGGACAGGTTTTGGGTAATGAAAAACTGTTTTTT
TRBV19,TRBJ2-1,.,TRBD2,CASSPRTSGGPGNEQFF,TGTGCCAGTAGTCCCCGGACTAGCGGGGGGCCGGGCAATGAGCAGTTCTTC
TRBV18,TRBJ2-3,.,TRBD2,CASSSTSVGTDTQYF,TGTGCCAGCTCATCAACTAGCGTAGGCACAGATACGCAGTATTTT
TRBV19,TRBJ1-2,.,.,CASTDQGTYGYTF,TGTGCCAGTACAGATCAGGGGACCTATGGCTACACCTTC
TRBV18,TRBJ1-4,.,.,CASSPWAESNEKLFF,TGTGCCAGCTCACCATGGGCTGAAAGTAATGAAAAACTGTTTTTT
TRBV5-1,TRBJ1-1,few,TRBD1,CASSRADRAGTEAFF,TGCGCCAGCAGCCGAGCTGACAGGGCCGGGACTGAAGCTTTCTTT
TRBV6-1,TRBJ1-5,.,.,CASSESQGGKPQHF,TGTGCCAGCAGTGAAAGCCAGGGAGGGAAGCCCCAGCATTTT
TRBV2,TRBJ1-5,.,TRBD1,CASSRGQVTGQPQHF,TGTGCCAGCAGTCGGGGACAGGTGACGGGTCAGCCCCAGCATTTT
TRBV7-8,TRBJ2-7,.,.,CASSLGVPGATYEQYF,TGTGCCAGCAGCTTAGGGGTTCCGGGAGCAACCTACGAGCAGTACTTC
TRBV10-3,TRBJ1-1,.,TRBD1,CAISEGQGGTEAFF,TGTGCCATCAGTGAAGGGCAGGGGGGCACTGAAGCTTTCTTT
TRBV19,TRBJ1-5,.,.,CASSREGWEPQHF,TGTGCCAGTAGTAGGGAGGGGTGGGAGCCCCAGCATTTT
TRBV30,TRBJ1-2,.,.,CAWSVANYYGYTF,TGTGCCTGGAGTGTAGCAAACTACTATGGCTACACCTTC
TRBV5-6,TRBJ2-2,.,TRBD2,CASSLVSSGGPWAGELFF,TGTGCCAGCAGCTTGGTCTCGTCGGGAGGGCCCTGGGCCGGGGAGCTGTTTTTT
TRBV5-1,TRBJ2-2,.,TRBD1,CASSSNPGTGGTGELFF,TGCGCCAGCAGCTCTAACCCCGGGACAGGGGGGACCGGGGAGCTGTTTTTT
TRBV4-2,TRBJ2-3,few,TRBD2,CASRPSGTSTDTQYF,TGTGCCAGCAGGCCTAGCGGGACTAGCACAGATACGCAGTATTTT
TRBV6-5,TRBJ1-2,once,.,CASSDFANYGYTF,TGTGCCAGCAGTGACTTCGCTAACTATGGCTACACCTTC
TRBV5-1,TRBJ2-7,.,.,CASSFGREGAGEQYF,TGCGCCAGCAGCTTCGGGCGGGAAGGGGCGGGCGAGCAGTACTTC
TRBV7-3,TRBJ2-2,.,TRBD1,CASRGQFGELFF,TGTGCCAGCAGGGGACAGTTCGGGGAGCTGTTTTTT
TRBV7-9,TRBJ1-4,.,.,CASSPWSGRNEKLFF,TGTGCCAGCAGCCCTTGGTCAGGGCGAAATGAAAAACTGTTTTTT
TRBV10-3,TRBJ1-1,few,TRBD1,CAIRTGMNTEAFF,TGTGCCATCAGGACAGGGATGAACACTGAAGCTTTCTTT
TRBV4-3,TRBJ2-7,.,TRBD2,CASSQNLAGVYEQYF,TGCGCCAGCAGCCAAAACCTAGCGGGAGTGTACGAGCAGTACTTC
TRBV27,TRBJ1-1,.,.,CASSSDPIQGRAFF,TGTGCCAGCAGTTCCGATCCGATACAGGGCCGAGCTTTCTTT
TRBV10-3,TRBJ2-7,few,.,CAIMGGGAYEQYF,TGTGCCATCATGGGGGGAGGAGCCTACGAGCAGTACTTC
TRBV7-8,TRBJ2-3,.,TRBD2,CASSQGRGDTQYF,TGTGCCAGCAGCCAAGGGAGGGGCGATACGCAGTATTTT
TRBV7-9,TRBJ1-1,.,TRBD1,CSSSLRQGGNTEAFF,TGTTCCAGCAGCCTACGACAGGGTGGGAACACTGAAGCTTTCTTT
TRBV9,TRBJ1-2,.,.,CASSVGPGALLSSYGYTF,TGTGCCAGCAGCGTTGGCCCAGGGGCCCTACTATCCAGCTATGGCTACACCTTC
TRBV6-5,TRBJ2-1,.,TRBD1,CASSDGDRQNEQFF,TGTGCCAGCAGCGATGGGGACAGACAGAATGAGCAGTTCTTC
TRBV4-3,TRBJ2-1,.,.,CASSFYGERNNEQFF,TGCGCCAGCAGCTTTTACGGAGAGCGCAACAATGAGCAGTTCTTC
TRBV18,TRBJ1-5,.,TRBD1,CASSPRTGGKQPQHF,TGTGCCAGCTCACCACGGACAGGGGGCAAGCAGCCCCAGCATTTT
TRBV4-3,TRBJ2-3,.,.,CASSQEDPGAFTDTQYF,TGCGCCAGCAGCCAAGAGGATCCAGGGGCTTTTACAGATACGCAGTATTTT
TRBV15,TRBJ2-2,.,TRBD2,CATTAGLAGTNTGELFF,TGTGCCACCACGGCCGGACTAGCGGGAACGAACACCGGGGAGCTGTTTTTT
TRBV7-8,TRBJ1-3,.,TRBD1,CASSLIGGTGFGNTIYF,TGTGCCAGCAGCTTAATAGGCGGGACAGGCTTCGGAAACACCATATATTTT
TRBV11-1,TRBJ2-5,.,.,CASSLGKETQYF,TGTGCCAGCAGCTTAGGTAAAGAGACCCAGTACTTC
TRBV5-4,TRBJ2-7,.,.,CASSINRERWYEQYF,TGTGCCAGCAGCATAAACAGGGAGAGGTGGTACGAGCAGTACTTC
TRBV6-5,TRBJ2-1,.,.,CASSYSSVNEQFF,TGTGCCAGCAGTTACTCCTCAGTCAATGAGCAGTTCTTC
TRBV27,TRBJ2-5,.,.,CASSYRERETQYF,TGTGCCAGCAGTTACAGGGAGCGGGAGACCCAGTACTTC
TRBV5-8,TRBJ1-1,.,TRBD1,CASSLEWDRGWNTEAFF,TGTGCCAGCAGCTTGGAATGGGACAGGGGGTGGAACACTGAAGCTTTCTTT
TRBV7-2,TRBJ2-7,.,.,CASSFQKGFEQYF,TGTGCCAGCAGCTTTCAGAAGGGGTTCGAGCAGTACTTC
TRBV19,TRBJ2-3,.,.,CASSMRTNTQYF,TGTGCCAGTAGTATGAGGACAAATACGCAGTATTTT
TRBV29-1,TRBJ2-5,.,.,CSGGGDLRETQYF,TGCAGCGGAGGGGGAGACCTCCGAGAGACCCAGTACTTC
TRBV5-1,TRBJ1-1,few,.,CASSPGLAENTEAFF,TGCGCCAGCAGCCCCGGACTGGCAGAGAACACTGAAGCTTTCTTT
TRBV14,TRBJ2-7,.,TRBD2,CASSPFSGTSYEQYF,TGTGCCAGCAGCCCGTTTAGCGGGACATCCTACGAGCAGTACTTC
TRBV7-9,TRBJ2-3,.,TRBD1,CASSLGTGAHTQYF,TGTGCCAGCAGCTTGGGGACAGGAGCCCATACGCAGTATTTT
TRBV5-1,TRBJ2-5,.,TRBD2,CASSLELAGGETQYF,TGCGCCAGCAGCTTGGAACTAGCGGGAGGGGAGACCCAGTACTTC